The clone carrying this T cell receptor (beta chain) was seen a few times. Its specificity is not known. With a J-beta primer mix and a sample-barcoded 5' primer, a second PCR ran about 6 to 11 cycles. TCRdb independently ran MiXCR on the 5' RACE reads; one entry per CDR3 protein. This sample yields 850,000 to 1,000,000 distinct CDR3 sequences, of which roughly half are seen a single time; 20% to 25% belongs to the top ten. Germline assignment: CDR1 ENHRY and CDR2 SYGVKD. The CDR3 loop spans 14 amino acids. The data were obtained in a study of blood T cells in healthy people across ages. Broader study findings: The CMV status of each donor remained undetermined, and this could have confounded shifts in expanded clonotypes. The lack of PBMC sorting stopped any conclusive naive versus antigen-experienced comparison.

The sequencing sample was made of blood. This receptor was obtained from an older woman in good health. The chain employs TRBV10-3 and TRBJ2-4; 11 bases are a match to TRBD2. The closer fit of TRBJ2-7 to the DNA end suggests the J call may be wrong. CDR3 coding DNA: TGTGCCATCAGTGTTCTAGCGGGAGGCTACGAGCAGTACTTC. This sequence encodes CAISVLAGGYEQYF.